The rows below give T cell receptor beta chains drawn from one sample of a study of CD8+ T cells in alopecia areata. Using immunoSEQ multiplex PCR, the repertoire was profiled, and TCRdb retains in-frame clones only, with some absent. This sample carries over 85,000 clones, more than 65% of them seen once, and the ten largest clones take roughly a sixth. The sequencing used CD8+ T cells sorted from blood, collected at week 44, from a patient treated with tofacitinib. The receptors were sampled from a human donor with alopecia areata. Each CDR3 is given with its conserved first and last residue. Each record gives: clone size, J gene, D gene, V gene, CDR3 protein, CDR3 DNA. A D gene is named only where the DNA matches it firmly. Clone size is stated in some rows and not others, as once, few, many or a class when expanded.

>.|TRBJ1-6|.|TRBV11-2
CASSLGSRAPLHF
TGTGCCAGCAGCTTAGGGTCTAGGGCACCCCTCCACTTT
>many|TRBJ1-5|TRBD1|TRBV4-3
CASSQGTGDSQPQHF
TGCGCCAGCAGCCAAGGGACAGGGGATTCTCAGCCCCAGCATTTT
>once|TRBJ1-1|TRBD1|TRBV5-1
CASTGGTGTEAFF
TGCGCCAGCACAGGGGGCACGGGCACTGAAGCTTTCTTT
>.|TRBJ2-1|TRBD1|TRBV7-9
CASSPDRGSYNEQFF
TGTGCCAGCAGTCCCGACAGGGGCTCCTACAATGAGCAGTTCTTC
>.|TRBJ1-1|.|TRBV29-1
CSVAGDEAFF
TGCAGCGTTGCAGGGGATGAAGCTTTCTTT
>.|TRBJ1-2|.|TRBV5-6
CASSLTEVDGYTF
TGTGCCAGCAGCCTAACTGAGGTAGATGGCTACACCTTC
>.|TRBJ2-7|.|TRBV30
CAWSVGRPQSSYEQYF
TGTGCCTGGAGTGTTGGGCGACCCCAAAGCTCCTACGAGCAGTACTTC
>.|TRBJ1-2|.|TRBV29-1
CSVEDRGYTF
TGCAGCGTTGAGGATAGGGGCTACACCTTC
>.|TRBJ1-4|.|TRBV7-6
CASSSNLGSTDEGEKLFF
TGTGCCAGCAGCTCCAACCTAGGTTCGACAGACGAGGGTGAAAAACTGTTTTTT
>.|TRBJ2-5|.|TRBV29-1
CSVEVVARETQYF
TGCAGCGTTGAAGTGGTAGCGCGTGAGACCCAGTACTTC
>.|TRBJ2-7|.|TRBV4-3
CASSQDRSSYEQYF
TGCGCCAGCAGCCAAGACAGGAGCTCCTACGAGCAGTACTTC
>.|TRBJ2-3|TRBD2|TRBV28
CASSFSGGAPDTQYF
TGTGCCAGCAGCTTTAGCGGGGGGGCCCCAGATACGCAGTATTTT
>.|TRBJ2-7|TRBD1|TRBV10-3
CAISESRDRGPYEQYF
TGTGCCATCAGTGAGTCGCGCGACAGGGGGCCCTACGAGCAGTACTTC
>.|TRBJ2-1|.|TRBV27
CASSLYQGSYNEQFF
TGTGCCAGCAGTTTATATCAGGGTTCCTACAATGAGCAGTTCTTC
>.|TRBJ2-1|.|TRBV30
CAWRLGGNEQFF
TGTGCCTGGAGACTTGGTGGTAACGAGCAGTTCTTC
>.|TRBJ1-2|.|TRBV19
CASSAVGDYGYTF
TGTGCCAGTAGTGCCGTGGGGGACTATGGCTACACCTTC
>few|TRBJ1-2|TRBD1|TRBV27
CASSLTGGNYGYTF
TGTGCCAGCAGTTTAACAGGGGGGAACTATGGCTACACCTTC
>.|TRBJ1-2|.|TRBV29-1
CSVTRQNSNYGYTF
TGCAGCGTTACCCGACAGAATAGTAACTATGGCTACACCTTC
>.|TRBJ2-7|.|TRBV2
CASSGIPGQHEQYF
TGTGCCAGCAGTGGAATTCCGGGACAACACGAGCAGTACTTC
>.|TRBJ2-7|TRBD2|TRBV6-5
CASSHGGNEQYF
TGTGCCAGCAGCCACGGGGGGAACGAGCAGTACTTC
>.|TRBJ1-1|.|TRBV4-3
CASSQDLTGGTEAFF
TGCGCCAGCAGCCAAGATCTAACCGGTGGCACTGAAGCTTTCTTT
>once|TRBJ2-1|TRBD2|TRBV19
CASSPGRGGAYEQFF
TGTGCCAGTAGCCCTGGTCGCGGGGGGGCCTATGAGCAGTTCTTC
>.|TRBJ1-2|.|TRBV4-3
CASSHSGTASFGYTF
TGCGCCAGCAGCCATTCGGGGACCGCATCTTTTGGCTACACCTTC
>.|TRBJ2-1|.|TRBV11-2
CASSLAGSSYNEQFF
TGTGCCAGCAGCTTAGCGGGGTCCTCCTACAATGAGCAGTTCTTC
>.|TRBJ2-7|TRBD1|TRBV4-1
CASSQDLGTGSYEQYF
TGCGCCAGCAGCCAAGATCTGGGGACAGGGTCCTACGAGCAGTACTTC
>.|TRBJ1-1|.|TRBV5-8
CASSLGYVGGNTEAFF
TGTGCCAGCAGCTTGGGTTATGTAGGCGGGAACACTGAAGCTTTCTTT
>.|TRBJ2-2|.|TRBV27
CASTSANTGELFF
TGTGCCAGCACGTCAGCGAACACCGGGGAGCTGTTTTTT
>.|TRBJ1-1|.|TRBV7-9
CASSFGRGDYAEAFF
TGTGCCAGCAGCTTTGGAAGGGGGGATTACGCTGAAGCTTTCTTT
>few|TRBJ2-2|TRBD2|TRBV6-1
CASSGTSGGAGELFF
TGTGCCAGCAGTGGGACTAGCGGGGGGGCCGGGGAGCTGTTTTTT
>once|TRBJ2-7|TRBD1|TRBV29-1
CSASRDRAYEQYF
TGCAGCGCCTCCCGAGACAGGGCCTACGAGCAGTACTTC
>.|TRBJ1-1|.|TRBV5-1
CASSLAGRSPAMNTEAFF
TGCGCCAGCAGCTTGGCCGGCAGGTCCCCCGCTATGAACACTGAAGCTTTCTTT
>few|TRBJ2-3|.|TRBV5-6
CASSPELGPPTDTQYF
TGTGCCAGCAGCCCGGAGCTAGGCCCCCCGACAGATACGCAGTATTTT
>.|TRBJ2-1|.|TRBV2
CASGERFNEQFF
TGTGCCAGCGGGGAGAGATTTAATGAGCAGTTCTTC
>few|TRBJ2-7|.|TRBV15
CATSRGTVLSYEQYF
TGTGCCACCAGCAGAGGTACGGTCCTCTCCTACGAGCAGTACTTC
>.|TRBJ1-1|.|TRBV10-3
CAISDPGENTEAFF
TGTGCCATCAGTGACCCGGGGGAGAACACTGAAGCTTTCTTT
>.|TRBJ2-1|TRBD2|TRBV10-2
CASIHERLAGDYNEQFF
TGCGCCAGCATCCACGAAAGACTAGCGGGGGATTACAATGAGCAGTTCTTC
>.|TRBJ1-2|.|TRBV29-1
CSVWDGKGYGYTF
TGCAGCGTTTGGGACGGGAAGGGCTATGGCTACACCTTC
>.|TRBJ1-5|.|TRBV23-1
CASSRYWTPSPYQPQHF
TGCGCCAGCAGTCGTTATTGGACCCCCTCTCCTTATCAGCCCCAGCATTTT
>.|TRBJ2-1|TRBD1|TRBV29-1
CSAGTGAYNEQFF
TGCAGCGCCGGGACAGGGGCATACAATGAGCAGTTCTTC
>.|TRBJ2-5|TRBD1|TRBV2
CATQGAELLETQYF
TGTGCGACCCAGGGGGCTGAACTTTTAGAGACCCAGTACTTC
>.|TRBJ1-1|.|TRBV6-5
CASSSVGNTEAFF
TGTGCCAGCAGCTCCGTCGGGAACACTGAAGCTTTCTTT
>.|TRBJ2-2|.|TRBV11-3
CASSLAGVRTGELFF
TGTGCCAGCAGCTTAGCTGGGGTACGCACCGGGGAGCTGTTTTTT
>.|TRBJ2-2|.|TRBV28
CASSTGRELFF
TGTGCCAGCAGTACGGGACGGGAGCTGTTTTTT
>.|TRBJ2-5|.|TRBV5-1
CASSLTGYQETQYF
TGCGCCAGCAGCTTGACAGGGTACCAAGAGACCCAGTACTTC
>.|TRBJ2-2|.|TRBV6-5
CASQFGVNTGELFF
TGTGCCAGCCAATTCGGGGTGAACACCGGGGAGCTGTTTTTT
>.|TRBJ2-2|.|TRBV6-6
CASDFSGGTTGELFF
TGTGCCAGTGATTTCTCGGGGGGCACCACCGGGGAGCTGTTTTTT
>.|TRBJ2-2|.|TRBV28
CASSLSGGPGELFF
TGTGCCAGCAGTTTATCCGGGGGGCCGGGGGAGCTGTTTTTT